This entry concerns a single TCR beta chain. This sample was included in a study of blood T cell repertoires in COVID-19. Germline values: CDR1 MNHEY, CDR2 SMNVEV (reference sequence). The CDR3 extends over 14 amino acids. V dropped 5 bases and J dropped 8 bases, with 19 bases sitting between them. Clones were sequenced by immunoSEQ multiplex PCR, and TCRdb holds only the in-frame ones, with some missing. The sample has around 210,000 clones, 80% seen once. V gene TRBV27 combines with J gene TRBJ2-7; TRBD1 might be the D (6 bases). Sample: peripheral blood. This TCR derives from an older woman with acute or convalescent COVID-19. The CDR3 loop reads CASSLTGLVLQQYF. Here the CDR3 DNA reads TGTGCCAGCAGTCTGACAGGTTTGGTGTTACAGCAGTACTTC.